This entry features one TCR beta chain sequence. Its target is unknown. TCRdb recomputed calls from the RT-PCR reads with MiXCR, one row per CDR3 protein. The sample includes 500,000 to 650,000 distinct CDR3 sequences, approximately 7.7% seen only once; the top ten take 10% to 15%. V lost 2 bases and J lost 0, with 12 bases in between. This CDR3 region has 15 residues. Germline V gene sequence: CDR1 SGHRS, CDR2 YFSETQ. The data originate from a study of response to subunit inactivated influenza vaccine. Overall study findings and caveats: Authors suggested each seasonal flu vaccination may recruit only limited numbers of new T cells.

The chain uses TRBV5-1 and TRBJ2-7, with D tentatively TRBD2 (5 bases). The sequencing here drew on PBMCs from blood, taken less than 25 months after vaccination. The TCR comes from a man in his fifties or sixties who received an inactivated influenza vaccine. CDR3 in amino acids: CASSFREGSSYEQYF. CDR3 nucleotides: TGCGCCAGCAGCTTCCGTGAGGGAAGCTCCTACGAGCAGTACTTC.